Following are 30 T cell receptor beta chains from one sample sequenced in a study of blood T cell repertoires in COVID-19. Data came from immunoSEQ multiplex PCR; TCRdb stores just in-frame clones and leaves some out. The data hold approximately 220,000 clones, with approximately 86% observed a single time. Sequenced sample: PBMCs or T cells enriched from blood (not recorded which). These receptors came from a woman under 40 who had been exposed to COVID-19.

The chain combines TRBV6-1 with TRBJ2-3; 11 bases match TRBD2. Germline trimming cut 6 bases from V and 3 bases from J; bases unmatched to any gene: 8. The length of the CDR3 is 16 residues. Germline V gene lookup returns CDR1 MNHNS and CDR2 SASEGT. In nucleotides, the CDR3 is TGTGCCAGCAGCGAACTACTAGCGGGGGTAACAGATACGCAGTATTTT. Translating it yields CASSELLAGVTDTQYF.

The gene calls are TRBV4-2 and TRBJ1-2; D may be TRBD1 (6 bases). CDR1 is LGHNA and CDR2 is YNFKEQ in the germline V gene. V was trimmed by 1 base and J by 8 bases, leaving 11 bases between them. There are 13 residues in the CDR3. This CDR3 is CASSQGTVTGYTF. CDR3 nucleotide sequence: TGTGCCAGCAGCCAAGGGACAGTAACCGGCTACACCTTC.

This clone was seen more than once but under ten times. The genes are TRBV2 and TRBJ2-7; D gene ambiguous. This CDR3 comprises 16 residues. Germline CDR1 is SNHLY and CDR2 is FYNNEI. With 1 base removed from V and 2 bases from J, the gap between germline ends came to 15 bases. The CDR3 DNA is TGTGCCAGCAGTGAAGACCCTGACCCGACACCCTACGAGCAGTACTTC. Protein product: CASSEDPDPTPYEQYF. Variable domain in full (rest from reference TRBV2 and TRBJ2-7): EPEVTQTPSHQVTQMGQEVILRCVPISNHLYFYWYRQILGQKVEFLVSFYNNEISEKSEIFDDQFSVERPDGSNFTLKIRSTKLEDSAMYFCASSEDPDPTPYEQYFGPGTRLTVT.

The rearrangement links TRBV2 to TRBJ1-4; 8 bases align to TRBD1. Germline assignment: CDR1 SNHLY and CDR2 FYNNEI. The CDR3 has 14 residues. J gave up 4 bases and V 10 bases, and 8 bases lay outside the gene matches. CDR3 sequence: CATSGGSINEKLFF. In nucleotides, the CDR3 is TGTGCCACCTCAGGGGGCTCAATTAATGAAAAACTGTTTTTT. Variable domain in full (rest from reference TRBV2 and TRBJ1-4): EPEVTQTPSHQVTQMGQEVILRCVPISNHLYFYWYRQILGQKVEFLVSFYNNEISEKSEIFDDQFSVERPDGSNFTLKIRSTKLEDSAMYFCATSGGSINEKLFFGSGTQLSVL.

Comment on this clone: A junction end diverges from the germline sequence, so it may reflect a read error. This rearrangement joins TRBV5-4 to TRBJ1-1; D is perhaps TRBD1 (6 bases). The CDR3 is 14 amino acids. Germline loops: CDR1 SGHNT, CDR2 YYREEE (reference sequence). The CDR3 here is CASRLGAQGTEAFF. The CDR3 DNA follows: TGTGCCAGCAGATTGGGGGCGCAGGGCACTGAAGCTTTCTTT.

The chain links TRBV19 to TRBJ1-4; 7 nucleotides match TRBD1. With 4 bases clipped from V and 6 bases from J, the junction kept 8 bases outside the gene matches. The CDR3 runs to 15 residues. Germline CDR1 reads LNHDA; CDR2 reads SQIVND (reference sequence). As DNA, the CDR3 is TGTGCCAGTAGTACACAGGGGCCGGGCGATGAAAAACTGTTTTTT. This gives the protein CASSTQGPGDEKLFF.

The V gene is TRBV30, the J gene TRBJ1-2; a possible D gene is TRBD1 (5 bases). V lost 0 bases and J 4 bases, leaving 9 bases between the germline ends. From germline, CDR1 is GTSNPN and CDR2 SVGIG (reference sequence). There are 13 residues in the CDR3. In DNA form, the CDR3 reads TGTGCCTGGAGTGTAAAGGGACTCTATGGCTACACCTTC. The encoded protein is CAWSVKGLYGYTF. Full variable domain (rest looked up from reference TRBV30 and TRBJ1-2): SQTIHQWPATLVQPVGSPLSLECTVEGTSNPNLYWYRQAAGRGLQLLFYSVGIGQISSEVPQNLSASRPQDRQFILSSKKLLLSDSGFYLCAWSVKGLYGYTFGSGTRLTVV.

The chain joins TRBV2 to TRBJ1-2, with D perhaps TRBD1 (5 bases). The germline V and J ends were trimmed by 8 bases and 4 bases, with 11 bases remaining between them. The germline CDR1 and CDR2 sequences are SNHLY and FYNNEI. CDR3 length equals 12 residues. Here the CDR3 DNA reads TGTGCCAGCTCGACAGAACCCTATGGCTACACCTTC. Translation gives CASSTEPYGYTF.

The chain recombines TRBV29-1 with TRBJ1-2, with 7 bases that match TRBD1. V was clipped by 4 bases and J by 8 bases; unmatched bases: 7. CDR1 is SQVTM and CDR2 is ANQGSEA in the germline V gene. This CDR3 has 12 amino acids. As DNA, the CDR3 is TGCAGCGTTGTTTTTTTGACAGGGGGCTACACCTTC. It specifies CSVVFLTGGYTF.

As to this clone: One junction end does not reproduce the germline sequence, and a read error may be involved. The chain employs TRBV6-4 and TRBJ2-1; 11 bases align to TRBD2. The germline V gene has CDR1 MRHNA and CDR2 SNTAGT. This CDR3 is built from 16 residues. This CDR3 reads CASSDQPSGGRNEQFF. The DNA of the CDR3 is TGCGCCAGCAGTGACCAGCCTAGCGGGGGGAGGAATGAGCAGTTCTTC.

V is TRBV21-1 and J is TRBJ2-7; TRBD1, the table's D call, was not compared with the DNA. TRBV21-1 is termed a pseudogene. This CDR3 has 16 amino acids. CDR3 loop: CASTAKGQLSSYEQYF. The CDR3 DNA follows: TGTGCCAGCACCGCCAAGGGGCAGCTGAGCTCCTACGAGCAGTACTTC.

This CDR3 is CASSPRGAGTGGNIQYF. CDR3 nucleotides: TGTGCCAGTAGTCCTAGAGGAGCCGGGACAGGTGGGAACATTCAGTACTTC. V and J are TRBV19 and TRBJ2-4; 8 bases map to TRBD1. Germline V gene sequence: CDR1 LNHDA, CDR2 SQIVND (reference sequence). The CDR3 sequence is 17 residues long. Trimming cost V 5 bases and J 7 bases; bases outside gene matches: 16.

J is TRBJ2-2 and V is TRBV9; TRBD2 aligns across 10 bases. The CDR3 is made up of 17 amino acids. In germline, CDR1 is SGDLS, CDR2 YYNGEE. V lost 0 bases, J lost 0 bases, and 2 bases stayed unmatched. CDR3 in DNA: TGTGCCAGCAGCGTAGGTCTAGCGGGGGCGAACACCGGGGAGCTGTTTTTT. Its translation is CASSVGLAGANTGELFF.

The chain has TRBV9 and TRBJ2-2, with a possible D match to TRBD2 (5 bases). V lost 0 bases to trimming and J lost 0 bases, with 9 bases between them. CDR3 length equals 16 residues. From germline, CDR1 is SGDLS and CDR2 YYNGEE. The CDR3 here is CASSVASAANTGELFF. CDR3 sequence (DNA): TGTGCCAGCAGCGTAGCTTCAGCGGCGAACACCGGGGAGCTGTTTTTT.

The chain employs TRBV15 and TRBJ1-1, with 7 nucleotides matching TRBD1. V was pared by 1 base and J by 5 bases, with 13 bases of the junction left unmatched. This CDR3 spans 17 amino acids. Germline CDR1 reads LNHNV; CDR2 reads YYDKDF (reference sequence). CDR3 in DNA: TGTGCCACCAGCAGAGGAGGGGGCCCCGATCTGCGGACTGAAGCTTTCTTT. This translates into CATSRGGGPDLRTEAFF.

This sequence joins TRBV3-1 (or the pseudogene TRBV3-2) and TRBJ1-2; the match to TRBD1 covers 8 bases. V shed 1 base and J 7 bases; nucleotides not matched to a gene: 5. The CDR3 is 14 residues long. Germline V lookup: CDR1 LGHDT, CDR2 YNNKEL (reference sequence). In DNA form, the CDR3 reads TGTGCCAGCAGCCAAGGGCAGGACAGGGCTGGCTACACCTTC. Translated: CASSQGQDRAGYTF.

This sequence joins TRBV18 and TRBJ1-5; 8 bases align to TRBD1. The CDR3 consists of 15 residues. Germline V lookup: CDR1 KGHSH, CDR2 LQKENI. V lost 2 bases and J lost 2; bases outside the gene matches: 2. CDR3 sequence: CASSPMGQGNQPQHF. CDR3 nucleotide sequence: TGTGCCAGCTCACCAATGGGACAGGGCAATCAGCCCCAGCATTTT.

The chain links TRBV27 to TRBJ1-5, with D perhaps matching TRBD1 (6 bases). The germline V and J ends were trimmed by 8 bases and 1 base, with 12 bases remaining between them. The CDR3 loop spans 14 amino acids. Germline loops: CDR1 MNHEY, CDR2 SMNVEV (reference sequence). CDR3 coding DNA: TGTGCCAGCCGACGAGGACAGAGCAATCAGCCCCAGCATTTT. It specifies CASRRGQSNQPQHF.

J is TRBJ1-5 and V is TRBV7-2; possible D gene TRBD1, 5 bases. CDR1 and CDR2 from the germline V gene are SGHTA and FQGNSA. With 5 bases removed from V and 4 bases from J, the gap between germline ends came to 12 bases. CDR3 size: 14 residues. CDR3: CASSPGTGNQPQHF. The CDR3 nucleotides read TGTGCCAGCAGCCCAGGGACTGGAAATCAGCCCCAGCATTTT.

This clone was observed a few times. V usage is TRBV18 and J usage is TRBJ2-1; a weak D match, TRBD2 (6 bases). Germline V gives CDR1 KGHSH, CDR2 LQKENI. This CDR3 has 15 residues. V was shortened by 2 bases and J by 6 bases, with 14 bases between the two germline ends. Here the CDR3 reads CASSPGGQGGNEQFF. The CDR3 bases are TGTGCCAGCTCACCAGGTGGCCAGGGAGGCAATGAGCAGTTCTTC.

The chain joins TRBV6-5 to TRBJ1-2; TRBD1 matches at 7 bases. Germline values: CDR1 MNHEY, CDR2 SVGAGI. The CDR3 covers 13 residues. With 6 bases clipped from V and 5 bases from J, the junction kept 6 bases outside the gene matches. The CDR3 bases are TGTGCCAGCAGAAGCGACAGGGTTTATGGCTACACCTTC. This codes for CASRSDRVYGYTF.

The chain joins TRBV24-1 to TRBJ1-2; TRBD1 matches 8 bases. The V segment lost 5 bases and the J segment 7 bases; nucleotides outside the gene matches: 8. The CDR3 sequence is 14 residues long. Looked up from germline, CDR1 is KGHDR and CDR2 is SFDVKD. The CDR3 protein is CATSASGRGLGYTF. In DNA form, the CDR3 reads TGTGCCACCAGTGCTTCCGGCAGGGGGCTTGGCTACACCTTC.

This chain links TRBV9 with TRBJ2-2; the D gene is possibly TRBD2 (5 bases). Deletions cut 5 bases from V and 1 base from J, with 12 bases between. The CDR3 runs 15 residues. Germline V gene data show CDR1 as SGDLS and CDR2 as YYNGEE. The CDR3 region has the DNA TGTGCCAGCAGGAGAGAAGAGGGGAACACCGGGGAGCTGTTTTTT. Residues: CASRREEGNTGELFF.

The chain uses TRBV24-1 and TRBJ2-1; the match to TRBD2 covers 15 bases. This CDR3 has 17 amino acids. Germline-derived CDR1 and CDR2 are KGHDR and SFDVKD. Trimming removed 3 bases from V and 6 bases from J; junction bases left unmatched: 5. The CDR3 region is CATSDPGTSGGRNEQFF. The CDR3 DNA sequence: TGTGCCACCAGTGATCCGGGGACTAGCGGGGGGCGCAATGAGCAGTTCTTC.

The chain employs TRBV24-1 and TRBJ1-2; weak D call: TRBD1 (5 bases). The germline V gene has CDR1 KGHDR and CDR2 SFDVKD. V dropped 2 bases and J dropped 6 bases, with 18 bases sitting between them. CDR3 length: 16 residues. CDR3 region: CATSDSFWGGKDGYTF. DNA for the CDR3: TGTGCCACCAGTGATTCCTTCTGGGGGGGAAAGGATGGCTACACCTTC.

The V gene is TRBV5-1, the J gene TRBJ1-2, with 7 bases fitting TRBD1. Trimming removed 4 bases from V and 3 bases from J; junction bases left unmatched: 6. The CDR3 has 14 amino acids. CDR1 SGHRS and CDR2 YFSETQ come from the germline V gene. This CDR3 reads CASSADRLDYGYTF. The CDR3 DNA is TGCGCCAGCAGCGCGGACAGGTTGGACTATGGCTACACCTTC. Full variable domain (outside the CDR3, taken from reference TRBV5-1 and TRBJ1-2): KAGVTQTPRYLIKTRGQQVTLSCSPISGHRSVSWYQQTPGQGLQFLFEYFSETQRNKGNFPGRFSGRQFSNSRSEMNVSTLELGDSALYLCASSADRLDYGYTFGSGTRLTVV.

The chain carries TRBV3-1 (or the pseudogene TRBV3-2) and TRBJ2-2, with D perhaps TRBD2 (6 bases). The CDR3 loop spans 16 amino acids. Germline assignment: CDR1 LGHDT and CDR2 YNNKEL (reference sequence). Between the trimmed V and J ends, which lost 4 bases and 4 bases, there was a span of 16 bases. The chain's CDR3 is CASSRLQTRATGELFF. The CDR3 region has the DNA TGTGCCAGCAGCCGACTACAGACTAGGGCCACCGGGGAGCTGTTTTTT.

The chain carries TRBV13 and TRBJ2-6, with D perhaps TRBD1 (6 bases). Germline CDR1 and CDR2: PRHDT and FYEKMQ (reference sequence). This CDR3 comprises 19 residues. The V and J ends lost 2 bases and 0 bases respectively, with 17 bases between them. The CDR3 reads CASSLRVRDTISGANVLTF. CDR3 nucleotide sequence: TGTGCCAGCAGCTTAAGGGTCCGGGACACCATCTCTGGGGCCAACGTCCTGACTTTC.

The chain links TRBV24-1 to TRBJ2-1; 15 bases are a match to TRBD2. The germline V gene encodes CDR1 KGHDR and CDR2 SFDVKD. This CDR3 has 19 residues. Losses at the gene ends were 3 bases for V and 0 bases for J; bases not matched to a gene: 5. The CDR3 protein is CATSDPGTSGGSSYNEQFF. Here the CDR3 DNA reads TGTGCCACCAGTGATCCCGGGACTAGCGGGGGGAGCTCCTACAATGAGCAGTTCTTC.

Only one count was recorded for this clone. This rearrangement joins TRBV6-5 to TRBJ2-5; tentative D call: TRBD1 (6 bases). CDR3 length: 13 amino acids. V lost 7 bases, J lost 5 bases, and 14 bases lay in between. Germline CDR1 is MNHEY and CDR2 is SVGAGI. CDR3 sequence: CASTGQGTETQYF. The CDR3 bases are TGTGCCAGCACCGGTCAGGGGACCGAGACCCAGTACTTC.